The rows below give T cell receptor beta chains drawn from one sample of a study of blood T cell repertoires in COVID-19. Generated by immunoSEQ multiplex PCR, the TCRdb table keeps only in-frame clones and is missing some. The repertoire includes 130,000 to 150,000 clones, approximately 90% of them detected once, and over 0.8% sits in the top ten. Material for sequencing was peripheral blood. These receptors were taken from a woman between 45 and 60 years old with acute or convalescent COVID-19. CDR3s include the opening cysteine and the closing phenylalanine or tryptophan. Each record gives: D gene, V gene, CDR3 length, J gene, clone size, CDR3 DNA, CDR3 protein. The D gene is left open where the match is weak. Size is stated for part of the rows, as once, few or many counts, or as a class when the clone is expanded.

d_gene: TRBD1; v_gene: TRBV25-1; len: 16; j_gene: TRBJ1-2; abundance: .; CDR3nt: TGTGCCAGCAGGGGGGACAGGGGTAGCCGTATCTATGGCTACACCTTC; CDR3aa: CASRGDRGSRIYGYTF
d_gene: TRBD2; v_gene: TRBV6-6; len: 16; j_gene: TRBJ2-5; abundance: .; CDR3nt: TGTGCCAGCAGTTACTTGCCGTCGACTAGCGGGCAGAAACAGTACTTC; CDR3aa: CASSYLPSTSGQKQYF
d_gene: .; v_gene: TRBV7-9; len: 15; j_gene: TRBJ1-6; abundance: .; CDR3nt: TGTGCCAGCAGCTTAGCACGGGAAAGGGATTCACCCCTCCACTTT; CDR3aa: CASSLARERDSPLHF
d_gene: .; v_gene: TRBV13; len: 17; j_gene: TRBJ1-6; abundance: .; CDR3nt: TGTGCCAGCAGCTCCTGGGCTCTAGGGGCACATAATTCACCCCTCCACTTT; CDR3aa: CASSSWALGAHNSPLHF
d_gene: TRBD1; v_gene: TRBV6-5; len: 13; j_gene: TRBJ1-2; abundance: .; CDR3nt: TGTGCCAGCACTGGGACAGGACTCTATGGCTACACCTTC; CDR3aa: CASTGTGLYGYTF
d_gene: TRBD1; v_gene: TRBV19; len: 14; j_gene: TRBJ2-2; abundance: .; CDR3nt: TGTGGAACGCAGGGGCCAGGGGGCCTGCGGGAGCTGTTTTTT; CDR3aa: CGTQGPGGLRELFF
d_gene: .; v_gene: TRBV19; len: 13; j_gene: TRBJ1-2; abundance: few; CDR3nt: TGTGCCAGTAGTATCCAGGCTAACTATGGCTACACCTTC; CDR3aa: CASSIQANYGYTF
d_gene: TRBD2; v_gene: TRBV24-1; len: 16; j_gene: TRBJ2-5; abundance: .; CDR3nt: TGTGCCACCAGTGAGCCGACTAGCGGGAGAGGTGAGACCCAGTACTTC; CDR3aa: CATSEPTSGRGETQYF
d_gene: .; v_gene: TRBV28; len: 13; j_gene: TRBJ1-5; abundance: .; CDR3nt: TGTGCCAGCAGCTGGGGCACCAATCAGCCCCAGCATTTT; CDR3aa: CASSWGTNQPQHF
d_gene: .; v_gene: TRBV12-5; len: 16; j_gene: TRBJ2-1; abundance: once; CDR3nt: TGTGCTAGTGGTTTGGTTGTGGATACCAGGGCTACTGAGCAGTTCTTC; CDR3aa: CASGLVVDTRATEQFF
d_gene: TRBD2; v_gene: TRBV29-1; len: 17; j_gene: TRBJ2-7; abundance: .; CDR3nt: TGCAGCGTTATTGGACTAAGCGGGAGAGGGCCCACTTACGAGCAGTACTTC; CDR3aa: CSVIGLSGRGPTYEQYF
d_gene: TRBD2; v_gene: TRBV9; len: 18; j_gene: TRBJ2-2; abundance: .; CDR3nt: TGTGCCAGCAGCGTAGGCCTTGGGAGCGGGAGAATCGGCGGGGAGCTGTTTTTT; CDR3aa: CASSVGLGSGRIGGELFF
d_gene: .; v_gene: TRBV7-9; len: 14; j_gene: TRBJ2-7; abundance: once; CDR3nt: TGTGCCAGCAGCTTAGGCGGCGGCGTGGTCGAGCAGTACTTC; CDR3aa: CASSLGGGVVEQYF
d_gene: TRBD2; v_gene: TRBV2; len: 16; j_gene: TRBJ2-2; abundance: .; CDR3nt: TGTGCCAGCTATAAAGGACTAGCGGGGAACACCGGGGAGCTGTTTTTT; CDR3aa: CASYKGLAGNTGELFF
d_gene: TRBD2; v_gene: TRBV20-1; len: 11; j_gene: TRBJ2-3; abundance: once; CDR3nt: TGCAGTGCCCGGGGGGGAGATACGCAGTATTTT; CDR3aa: CSARGGDTQYF
d_gene: .; v_gene: TRBV2; len: 11; j_gene: TRBJ1-2; abundance: .; CDR3nt: TGTGCCAGAGGACAGAACTATGGCTACACCTTC; CDR3aa: CARGQNYGYTF
d_gene: .; v_gene: TRBV20-1; len: 14; j_gene: TRBJ2-5; abundance: .; CDR3nt: TGCAGTGCTAGTGTATATGGGGCCCAAGAGACCCAGTACTTC; CDR3aa: CSASVYGAQETQYF
d_gene: TRBD1; v_gene: TRBV7-7; len: 16; j_gene: TRBJ1-4; abundance: .; CDR3nt: TGTGCCAGCAGCGCTGCGGGACAGGGCGTGGGAGAAAAACTGTTTTTT; CDR3aa: CASSAAGQGVGEKLFF
d_gene: TRBD2; v_gene: TRBV30; len: 17; j_gene: TRBJ2-3; abundance: .; CDR3nt: TGTGCCTGGAGTACCACCGTACTAGCGGGAGGAGCAGATACGCAGTATTTT; CDR3aa: CAWSTTVLAGGADTQYF
d_gene: .; v_gene: TRBV10-3; len: 15; j_gene: TRBJ1-2; abundance: .; CDR3nt: TGTGCCATCAGGCCTACATCCGCGGCTAACTATGGCTACACCTTC; CDR3aa: CAIRPTSAANYGYTF
d_gene: TRBD1; v_gene: TRBV25-1; len: 16; j_gene: TRBJ1-1; abundance: .; CDR3nt: TGTGCCAGCAGTGCTTCCGGGACAGGGGTGAACACTGAAGCTTTCTTT; CDR3aa: CASSASGTGVNTEAFF
d_gene: TRBD2; v_gene: TRBV18; len: 16; j_gene: TRBJ2-3; abundance: .; CDR3nt: TGTGCCAGCTCACCACTTAGCGGGAGGGCCCCAGATACGCAGTATTTT; CDR3aa: CASSPLSGRAPDTQYF
d_gene: .; v_gene: TRBV2; len: 13; j_gene: TRBJ2-3; abundance: .; CDR3nt: TGTGCCAGCAGTTGGGACATCACAGATACGCAGTATTTT; CDR3aa: CASSWDITDTQYF
d_gene: .; v_gene: TRBV2; len: 14; j_gene: TRBJ2-5; abundance: .; CDR3nt: TGTGCCAGCAGAGCTCTACAGGGCCAAGAGACCCAGTACTTC; CDR3aa: CASRALQGQETQYF
d_gene: .; v_gene: TRBV12-3/TRBV12-4; len: 11; j_gene: TRBJ2-7; abundance: .; CDR3nt: TGTGCCAGCAGTGCGGCCTACGAGCAGTACTTC; CDR3aa: CASSAAYEQYF
d_gene: TRBD1; v_gene: TRBV13; len: 14; j_gene: TRBJ2-2; abundance: .; CDR3nt: TGTGCCAGCAGCGCACAGGGGGCCACCGGGGAGCTGTTTTTT; CDR3aa: CASSAQGATGELFF
d_gene: .; v_gene: TRBV11-2; len: 17; j_gene: TRBJ1-1; abundance: .; CDR3nt: TGTGCCAGCAGCTTAACCCCGATGTCGGACAGGAACACTGAAGCTTTCTTT; CDR3aa: CASSLTPMSDRNTEAFF
d_gene: TRBD1; v_gene: TRBV24-1; len: 15; j_gene: TRBJ1-1; abundance: .; CDR3nt: TGTGCCACCAGTGGGGAGACAGGGATGAACACTGAAGCTTTCTTT; CDR3aa: CATSGETGMNTEAFF
d_gene: TRBD1; v_gene: TRBV10-3; len: 15; j_gene: TRBJ1-2; abundance: once; CDR3nt: TGTGCCATCAGCACGGAGGGACAGCTGGACTATGGCTACACCTTC; CDR3aa: CAISTEGQLDYGYTF
d_gene: TRBD1; v_gene: TRBV7-9; len: 16; j_gene: TRBJ2-3; abundance: .; CDR3nt: TGTGCCAGCAGCCAGGGGAAGGGACAGGGGCCCTTTGCGCAGTATTTT; CDR3aa: CASSQGKGQGPFAQYF
d_gene: .; v_gene: TRBV24-1; len: 16; j_gene: TRBJ2-3; abundance: .; CDR3nt: TGTGCCACCAGTGATACCCGGGCAGGGGGGAAGGATACGCAGTATTTT; CDR3aa: CATSDTRAGGKDTQYF
d_gene: .; v_gene: TRBV28; len: 15; j_gene: TRBJ1-5; abundance: .; CDR3nt: TGTGCCAGCAGTTCAGACAGATATAGCAATCAGCCCCAGCATTTT; CDR3aa: CASSSDRYSNQPQHF
d_gene: .; v_gene: TRBV15; len: 13; j_gene: TRBJ1-5; abundance: .; CDR3nt: TGTGCCACCAGCAGAGATCACAATCAGCCCCAGCATTTT; CDR3aa: CATSRDHNQPQHF
d_gene: .; v_gene: TRBV30; len: 15; j_gene: TRBJ1-6; abundance: .; CDR3nt: TGTGCCTGGAGTGTAATGTCCAGGTTAGGTTCACCCCTCCACTTT; CDR3aa: CAWSVMSRLGSPLHF
d_gene: .; v_gene: TRBV15; len: 14; j_gene: TRBJ2-4; abundance: .; CDR3nt: TGTGCCACCAGCAGAGATCTGACAGAGCAAATTCAGTACTTC; CDR3aa: CATSRDLTEQIQYF
d_gene: .; v_gene: TRBV7-8; len: 14; j_gene: TRBJ2-3; abundance: .; CDR3nt: TGTGCCAGCAGCTTAGCCCTTCTCACAGATACGCAGTATTTT; CDR3aa: CASSLALLTDTQYF
d_gene: .; v_gene: TRBV19; len: 14; j_gene: TRBJ1-1; abundance: .; CDR3nt: TGTGCCAGTAGTCCTACAGGGCTAAACACTGAAGCTTTCTTT; CDR3aa: CASSPTGLNTEAFF
d_gene: .; v_gene: TRBV29-1; len: 11; j_gene: TRBJ1-1; abundance: few; CDR3nt: TGCAGCGTACTATTGAACACTGAAGCTTTCTTT; CDR3aa: CSVLLNTEAFF
d_gene: TRBD1; v_gene: TRBV5-1; len: 15; j_gene: TRBJ2-1; abundance: .; CDR3nt: TGCGCCAGCAGCCTTACCGGGACAGGGTTCAATGAGCAGTTCTTC; CDR3aa: CASSLTGTGFNEQFF
d_gene: TRBD1; v_gene: TRBV9; len: 15; j_gene: TRBJ2-7; abundance: .; CDR3nt: TGTGCCAGCAGCGTATACGGGACAGGGACCCACGAGCAGTACTTC; CDR3aa: CASSVYGTGTHEQYF
d_gene: TRBD2; v_gene: TRBV30; len: 16; j_gene: TRBJ2-1; abundance: once; CDR3nt: TGTGCCTGGAGTAGTCCTACTAGCGGGGCCTACAATGAGCAGTTCTTC; CDR3aa: CAWSSPTSGAYNEQFF
d_gene: TRBD2; v_gene: TRBV10-2; len: 16; j_gene: TRBJ2-1; abundance: .; CDR3nt: TGCGCCAGCAGTGGTCGACAGCGGGGTTCCTACAATGAGCAGTTCTTC; CDR3aa: CASSGRQRGSYNEQFF
d_gene: TRBD2; v_gene: TRBV5-1; len: 15; j_gene: TRBJ2-1; abundance: .; CDR3nt: TGCGCCAGCAGCTTTAGCGGGAGCGCCTACAATGAGCAGTTCTTC; CDR3aa: CASSFSGSAYNEQFF
d_gene: TRBD2; v_gene: TRBV5-1; len: 15; j_gene: TRBJ2-1; abundance: .; CDR3nt: TGCGCCAGCAGCTGGGGACTAGAGATTCCCAATGAGCAGTTCTTC; CDR3aa: CASSWGLEIPNEQFF
d_gene: .; v_gene: TRBV6-4; len: 13; j_gene: TRBJ1-1; abundance: .; CDR3nt: TGTGCCAGCAGTGACACCGGGAACACTGAAGCTTTCTTT; CDR3aa: CASSDTGNTEAFF
d_gene: TRBD2; v_gene: TRBV4-2; len: 16; j_gene: TRBJ2-1; abundance: .; CDR3nt: TGTGCCAGCAGCCAAGGAGCGGGGGGCCTAAGTAATGAGCAGTTCTTC; CDR3aa: CASSQGAGGLSNEQFF
d_gene: TRBD2; v_gene: TRBV7-2; len: 14; j_gene: TRBJ2-2; abundance: .; CDR3nt: TGTGCCAGCAGCTTAGACGGGGGGAGCGGGGAGCTGTTTTTT; CDR3aa: CASSLDGGSGELFF
d_gene: .; v_gene: TRBV7-3; len: 14; j_gene: TRBJ2-7; abundance: few; CDR3nt: TGTGCCAGCAGCCCAGGACAGTTCTCCTACGAGCAGTACTTC; CDR3aa: CASSPGQFSYEQYF
d_gene: .; v_gene: TRBV6-5; len: 14; j_gene: TRBJ2-7; abundance: once; CDR3nt: TGTGCCAGCAGTATTTTACAGGGATTCTACGAGCAGTACTTC; CDR3aa: CASSILQGFYEQYF
d_gene: TRBD1; v_gene: TRBV9; len: 13; j_gene: TRBJ1-2; abundance: .; CDR3nt: TGTGCCAGCCGCCCTGGGACAGCCTATGGCTACACCTTC; CDR3aa: CASRPGTAYGYTF
d_gene: TRBD2; v_gene: TRBV3-1/TRBV3-2; len: 14; j_gene: TRBJ2-5; abundance: .; CDR3nt: TGTGCCAGCAGCCAAACGGGGGGGCGGGAGACCCAGTACTTC; CDR3aa: CASSQTGGRETQYF
d_gene: TRBD1; v_gene: TRBV2; len: 14; j_gene: TRBJ1-5; abundance: .; CDR3nt: TGTGCCAGCAGTGGAAACAGGGGAAATCAGCCCCAGCATTTT; CDR3aa: CASSGNRGNQPQHF
d_gene: TRBD2; v_gene: TRBV7-9; len: 18; j_gene: TRBJ2-1; abundance: .; CDR3nt: TGTGCCAGCAGCCCCGGGGGGACTAGCGGGAGGCATCCAAATGAGCAGTTCTTC; CDR3aa: CASSPGGTSGRHPNEQFF
d_gene: .; v_gene: TRBV14; len: 20; j_gene: TRBJ1-3; abundance: .; CDR3nt: TGTGCCAGCAGCCAACAACAGGGTCCGCGATCCGTATCCTCTGGAAACACCATATATTTT; CDR3aa: CASSQQQGPRSVSSGNTIYF
d_gene: .; v_gene: TRBV5-1; len: 13; j_gene: TRBJ1-5; abundance: .; CDR3nt: TGCGCCAGCAGCTTAGGGGGGGCCCAGCCCCAGCATTTT; CDR3aa: CASSLGGAQPQHF
d_gene: TRBD1; v_gene: TRBV6-5; len: 13; j_gene: TRBJ2-7; abundance: .; CDR3nt: TGTGCCAGCCGACAGGGGTTGGCCTACGAGCAGTACTTC; CDR3aa: CASRQGLAYEQYF